The 13 T cell receptor beta chains below come from one sample, sequenced in a study of cytomegalovirus exposure and HLA in healthy donors. A multiplex PCR was run with 60 Vbeta primers and 13 Jbeta primers. The table came from immunoSEQ multiplex PCR; TCRdb's copy has only in-frame clones and leaves some out. The table shows roughly 93,000 clones, with roughly four fifths occurring only once. Source material: PBMCs. The receptors here all came from a man under 40 in good health and CMV-seronegative.

V gene TRBV9 combines with J gene TRBJ2-4, with 7 positions matching TRBD1. Germline V gives CDR1 SGDLS, CDR2 YYNGEE. After removal of 0 bases from V and 0 bases from J, the junction contained 9 bases not matched to a gene. This CDR3 comprises 18 residues. The CDR3 sequence: CASSVDSQGPLAKNIQYF. The CDR3, as DNA: TGTGCCAGCAGCGTAGATTCACAGGGGCCATTAGCCAAAAACATTCAGTACTTC. Together with reference TRBV9 and TRBJ2-4, the CDR3 gives the full variable domain: DSGVTQTPKHLITATGQRVTLRCSPRSGDLSVYWYQQSLDQGLQFLIQYYNGEERAKGNILERFSAQQFPDLHSELNLSSLELGDSALYFCASSVDSQGPLAKNIQYFGAGTRLSVL.

The chain couples TRBV15 to TRBJ2-3; possible D gene TRBD1, 5 bases. Germline V gene sequence: CDR1 LNHNV, CDR2 YYDKDF (reference sequence). The CDR3 spans 12 residues. Trimming left V 3 bases short and J 10 bases short, with 11 bases between. CDR3 sequence reads: CATSSNQGPQYF. The CDR3 coding sequence is TGTGCCACCAGCAGTAATCAGGGCCCGCAGTATTTT.

This clone is classed as medium-sized. The rearrangement links TRBV6-5 to TRBJ1-4, with D possibly matching TRBD1 (6 bases). V was pared by 7 bases and J by 3 bases, with 12 bases between. This CDR3 is 14 amino acids long. Germline lookup yields CDR1 MNHEY and CDR2 SVGAGI. CDR3 sequence (DNA): TGTGCCAGCAAGGGACATTTGTCTAATGAAAAACTGTTTTTT. Protein sequence: CASKGHLSNEKLFF.

The V gene is TRBV7-2, the J gene TRBJ2-1; 8 nucleotides agree with TRBD2. Germline V gives CDR1 SGHTA, CDR2 FQGNSA. V was pared by 5 bases and J by 0 bases, with 15 bases of the junction left unmatched. The length of the CDR3 is 19 residues. CDR3 residues: CASSRPGLGRGGSYNEQFF. CDR3 DNA sequence: TGTGCCAGCAGCAGGCCGGGACTAGGCCGGGGAGGCTCCTACAATGAGCAGTTCTTC.

The genes are TRBV15 and TRBJ1-5; possible D gene TRBD1, 5 bases. This CDR3 comprises 16 residues. V was trimmed by 5 bases and J by 0 bases, leaving 14 bases between them. Germline CDR1 and CDR2: LNHNV and YYDKDF (reference sequence). The DNA for the CDR3 is TGTGCCACCAGCCGATCGAGACAGAATAGCAATCAGCCCCAGCATTTT. Amino acid sequence: CATSRSRQNSNQPQHF.

This sequence joins TRBV4-1 and TRBJ2-3; 12 nucleotides align to TRBD2. This CDR3 region has 16 residues. Germline V CDR1 and CDR2: MGHRA, YSYEKL. Trimming removed 0 bases from V and 5 bases from J; junction bases left unmatched: 3. CDR3 bases: TGCGCCAGCAGCCAAGAGACTAGCGGGAGAGGAGATACGCAGTATTTT. Its protein is CASSQETSGRGDTQYF.

This clone was detected only a few times. The chain recombines TRBV6-1 with TRBJ2-7; 7 bases are a match to TRBD1. The germline V gene encodes CDR1 MNHNS and CDR2 SASEGT. This CDR3 is built from 13 residues. The ends lost 11 bases at V and 3 bases at J; junction bases unmatched: 10. For the CDR3, the DNA is TGTGCCGGTAATACAGGGGTCGGCTACGAGCAGTACTTC. Residues: CAGNTGVGYEQYF.

This clone was counted only a few times. The rearrangement uses TRBV6-1 and TRBJ2-5; 7 bases agree with TRBD2. The CDR3 contains 16 residues. V was pared by 1 base and J by 8 bases, with 13 bases of the junction left unmatched. Looked up from germline, CDR1 is MNHNS and CDR2 is SASEGT. In DNA, the CDR3 is TGTGCCAGCAGTGAAGGGGCTAGCGGTAGCCTTGAAACCCAGTACTTC. Protein product: CASSEGASGSLETQYF.

The V and J genes are TRBV10-3 and TRBJ2-2, with TRBD1 identical over 7 bases. Germline values: CDR1 ENHRY, CDR2 SYGVKD. This CDR3 is built from 18 residues. V was pared by 0 bases and J by 0 bases, with 7 bases of the junction left unmatched. The CDR3 nucleotides are TGTGCCATCAGTGAGTCCACAGGGGCCCGGTCGAACACCGGGGAGCTGTTTTTT. Its translation: CAISESTGARSNTGELFF.

The chain couples TRBV7-6 to TRBJ2-5; possibly TRBD1 for D (5 bases). Trimming stripped 3 bases from V and 5 bases from J, with 22 bases between. Per germline, CDR1 SGHVS and CDR2 FNYEAQ. CDR3 length equals 17 residues. The CDR3 nucleotides read TGTGCCAGCAGCTTCCCACTCCGACTGGAAGGGGTGGAGACCCAGTACTTC. It is translated as CASSFPLRLEGVETQYF.

The chain employs TRBV29-1 and TRBJ2-7; 9 nucleotides match TRBD2. Germline V lookup: CDR1 SQVTM, CDR2 ANQGSEA. The junction had 2 bases not matched to a gene; V was cut back by 6 bases and J by 5 bases. This CDR3 contains 11 residues. The CDR3 reads CSVRTSDEQYV. Written as DNA, the CDR3 is TGCAGCGTCCGGACTAGCGACGAGCAGTACGTC.

This clone was counted a few times. The J gene is TRBJ2-2, the V gene TRBV9; TRBD2 matches 8 bases. CDR3 length equals 16 residues. Germline CDR1 and CDR2: SGDLS and YYNGEE. V lost 6 bases, J lost 4 bases, and 11 bases stayed unmatched. The CDR3 sequence: CASTQENGGVTGELFF. In DNA, the CDR3 is TGTGCCAGCACCCAGGAAAACGGGGGGGTCACCGGGGAGCTGTTTTTT.

J is TRBJ1-3 and V is TRBV7-2, with D perhaps matching TRBD1 (6 bases). CDR1 is SGHTA, CDR2 FQGNSA, per germline. CDR3 length: 16 amino acids. V was shortened by 3 bases and J by 4 bases, with 16 bases between the two germline ends. CDR3 sequence (DNA): TGTGCCAGCAGCTTGTGGGGGCCTGTGGGCGGAAACACCATATATTTT. Translation gives CASSLWGPVGGNTIYF. Looking up the rest from reference TRBV7-2 and TRBJ1-3 gives the full variable domain: GAGVSQSPSNKVTEKGKDVELRCDPISGHTALYWYRQSLGQGLEFLIYFQGNSAPDKSGLPSDRFSAERTGGSVSTLTIQRTQQEDSAVYLCASSLWGPVGGNTIYFGEGSWLTVV.